The T cell receptor (beta chain) described here comes from a study of blood T cell repertoires in COVID-19. In the study overall: Material from acute and convalescent COVID-19 was sourced from the United States, Italy and Spain.

Authors' analysis steps: Amplified reference gene primers provided the basis for estimating nucleated cell counts. Data came from immunoSEQ multiplex PCR; TCRdb stores just in-frame clones and leaves some out. V and J calls and clone size come straight from that table; D and trimming were deduced from the DNA. Altogether about 30,000 clones are present, roughly 85% being singletons, with the ten largest covering roughly 9.1%. V lost 6 bases to trimming and J lost 3 bases, with 21 bases between them. Germline CDR1 reads SNHLY; CDR2 reads FYNNEI. The CDR3 is 16 residues long. This TCR was recovered from a man older than 75 with active COVID-19. The chain combines TRBV2 with TRBJ2-7; TRBD2 is a possible D gene (5 bases). The sequenced sample consisted of peripheral blood. The CDR3 region has the DNA TGTGCCAGCAGAAAGAGCGACGGGCTAGCTCGCTACGAGCAGTACTTC. Its translation is CASRKSDGLARYEQYF.